This T cell receptor (beta chain) was identified during a study of CD8 T cells in Susac syndrome. Between the trimmed V and J ends, which lost 7 bases and 5 bases, there was a span of 9 bases. The CDR3 is 11 residues long. CDR1 LNHDA and CDR2 SQIVND come from the germline V gene (reference sequence). With random hexamers, roughly 0.45 to 1 ug RNA was reverse transcribed. Each CDR3 protein is one row after TCRdb ran MiXCR on the immunoSEQ multiplex PCR reads. The sample shows some 180,000 distinct CDR3 sequences, just under 95% of them seen only once. The clonotype originates from a human donor with Susac syndrome. The chain couples TRBV19 to TRBJ2-7; unclear D gene. The material sequenced was CD4+ T cells from PBMCs. CDR3 DNA: TGTGCCAGTACCGCGAACGACGAGCAGTACTTC. It translates to CASTANDEQYF.